This T cell receptor beta chain is from a study of control samples from healthy donors and cancer patients. Libraries were prepared by immunoSEQ multiplex PCR; TCRdb keeps only in-frame clonotypes and omits some of them. The repertoire has 75,000 to 90,000 clones, over 65% of them found once; the top ten carry 2.1%. The length of the CDR3 is 15 residues. The germline V gene has CDR1 MNHEY and CDR2 SVGAGI. V was trimmed by 6 bases and J by 3 bases, leaving 17 bases between them. The chain couples TRBV6-5 to TRBJ1-1, with D perhaps TRBD1 (6 bases). The sequenced material came from blood. The source is a woman in her 40s in good health. CDR3 nucleotide sequence: TGTGCCAGCAGAGGAAACAGGGCTGGAGACACTGAAGCTTTCTTT. Amino acids: CASRGNRAGDTEAFF.